One sample yielded the 2 T cell receptor beta chains listed below, sequenced in a study of T cell changes during pregnancy in multiple sclerosis. This table comes from immunoSEQ multiplex PCR, and its TCRdb copy is limited to in-frame clones, with some not included. This sample carries around 99,000 clones, about nine tenths of them seen once, and the ten largest clones take around 0.8%. Material: peripheral blood, obtained in the third trimester of pregnancy. These receptors were obtained from a female donor in good health, enrolled as a control in a pregnancy study.

The chain employs TRBV27 and TRBJ1-4; D is unresolved. The CDR3 is 15 residues long. The germline gives CDR1 MNHEY, CDR2 SMNVEV (reference sequence). V gave up 7 bases and J gave up 4 bases, with 16 bases separating them. DNA of the CDR3: TGTGCCAGCACCCCTATTCCTTCGGGTAATGAAAAACTGTTTTTT. Translated, it gives CASTPIPSGNEKLFF. Based on the CDR3 plus reference TRBV27 and TRBJ1-4, the full variable domain is EAQVTQNPRYLITVTGKKLTVTCSQNMNHEYMSWYRQDPGLGLRQIYYSMNVEVTDKGDVPEGYKVSRKEKRNFPLILESPSPNQTSLYFCASTPIPSGNEKLFFGSGTQLSVL.

This rearrangement joins TRBV6-6 to TRBJ1-1; the D is unclear. The germline gives CDR1 MNHNY, CDR2 SVGAGI (reference sequence). The germline V and J ends were trimmed by 6 bases and 4 bases, with 15 bases remaining between them. The CDR3 consists of 14 residues. The CDR3 loop reads CASRTRGQVTEAFF. The CDR3 bases are TGTGCCAGCAGGACCCGAGGGCAGGTCACTGAAGCTTTCTTT.